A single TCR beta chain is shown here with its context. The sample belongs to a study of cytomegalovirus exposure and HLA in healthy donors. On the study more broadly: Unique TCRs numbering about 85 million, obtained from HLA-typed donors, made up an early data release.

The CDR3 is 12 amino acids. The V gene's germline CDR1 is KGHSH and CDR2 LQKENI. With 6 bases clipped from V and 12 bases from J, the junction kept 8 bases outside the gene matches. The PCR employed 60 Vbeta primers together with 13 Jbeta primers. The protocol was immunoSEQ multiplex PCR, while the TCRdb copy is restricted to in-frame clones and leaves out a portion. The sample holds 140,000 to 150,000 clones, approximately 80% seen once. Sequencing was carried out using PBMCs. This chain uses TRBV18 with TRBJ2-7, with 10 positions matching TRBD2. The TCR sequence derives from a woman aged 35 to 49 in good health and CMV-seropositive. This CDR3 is CASSSVTSGPYF. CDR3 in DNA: TGTGCCAGCTCGTCTGTGACTAGCGGGCCGTACTTC.